The 32 T cell receptor beta chains below were found in one sample sequenced in a study of T cells expressing NK-cell markers. TCRdb re-called the 5' RACE reads; one entry per CDR3 protein, DNA not given. This specimen shows about 260,000 distinct CDR3 sequences; the ten leading clones hold around 4%. Sequenced sample: blood T cells: a sorted CD56 or NKG2C T cell subset, CD4+ or CD8+ T cells, or bulk PBMC T cells (not recorded which). Receptors were obtained from a woman between 18 and 70 years old in good health.

V usage is TRBV10-1 and J usage is TRBJ2-6. Germline values: CDR1 WNHNN, CDR2 SYGVQD (reference sequence). The CDR3 has 15 amino acids. CDR3 residues: CASSVISSGANVLTF.

This chain uses TRBV6-1 with TRBJ2-1; there is no DNA to check the TCRdb D call of TRBD2. This CDR3 contains 13 residues. Germline V CDR1 and CDR2: MNHNS, SASEGT. CDR3 loop: CASYSGLRNEQFF.

J is TRBJ2-5 and V is TRBV7-9; TCRdb's D gene call, TRBD1, goes unchecked for lack of DNA. This CDR3 region has 14 residues. CDR1 is SEHNR and CDR2 is FQNEAQ in the germline V gene (reference sequence). CDR3 protein: CASSLGGQKETQYF.

This sequence joins TRBV7-9 and TRBJ2-7. Per germline, CDR1 SEHNR and CDR2 FQNEAQ (reference sequence). The CDR3 totals 12 residues. CDR3 amino acids: CASSFVPYEQYF.

The CDR3 is CASSQEQGYEQYF. The chain has TRBV4-3 and TRBJ2-7; TCRdb selects TRBD1, and the lack of DNA leaves this call unchecked. Looked up from germline, CDR1 is LGHNA and CDR2 is YSLEER. This CDR3 comprises 13 residues.

The J gene is TRBJ1-5, the V gene TRBV6-1. Germline V gene lookup returns CDR1 MNHNS and CDR2 SASEGT. The CDR3 contains 15 residues. This CDR3 is CASLRGIRSNQPQHF.

This sequence joins TRBV29-1 and TRBJ2-3; TCRdb reports TRBD1, a call that lacks DNA to check it against. Germline V gene lookup returns CDR1 SQVTM and CDR2 ANQGSEA. The CDR3 is made up of 14 amino acids. The CDR3 loop reads CSVAPGPSTDTQYF.

V usage is TRBV20-1 and J usage is TRBJ1-1. Germline values: CDR1 DFQATT, CDR2 SNEGSKA (reference sequence). The CDR3 is 13 residues long. The CDR3 here is CSARQDGNTEAFF.

V is TRBV4-2 and J is TRBJ1-5; TCRdb reports TRBD1, a call that lacks DNA to check it against. The CDR3 has 14 residues. The germline V gene encodes CDR1 LGHNA and CDR2 YNFKEQ. The CDR3 region is CASSLEPGNQPQHF.

The chain has TRBV7-9 and TRBJ2-3; TCRdb proposes TRBD2, but this gene call is untestable without DNA. The CDR3 is 17 amino acids. In germline, CDR1 is SEHNR, CDR2 FQNEAQ (reference sequence). The CDR3 region is CASSYQAGVGITDTQYF.

The chain combines TRBV12-3 or TRBV12-4 with TRBJ1-5. The CDR3 consists of 15 residues. This CDR3 reads CASSRSYNSNQPQHF.

This chain links TRBV4-2 with TRBJ1-6. Germline V gene lookup returns CDR1 LGHNA and CDR2 YNFKEQ. The length of the CDR3 is 14 residues. CDR3: CASSQDQANSPLHF.

The CDR3 loop reads CASSQEAGTGANVLTF. The V and J genes are TRBV4-3 and TRBJ2-6; with no DNA, the TCRdb D assignment of TRBD1 cannot be verified. The CDR3 spans 16 residues. The germline CDR1 and CDR2 sequences are LGHNA and YSLEER.

The CDR3 region is CSARGGRVTGELFF. The chain employs TRBV20-1 and TRBJ2-2; TCRdb names TRBD1, which stays unverified in the absence of DNA. Germline CDR1 is DFQATT and CDR2 is SNEGSKA (reference sequence). The CDR3 spans 14 residues.

The chain uses TRBV12-3 or TRBV12-4 and TRBJ2-1. The length of the CDR3 is 11 residues. This chain's CDR3 is CASNSYNEQFF.

The genes are TRBV4-3 and TRBJ2-3; TCRdb's D gene call, TRBD1, goes unchecked for lack of DNA. CDR1 LGHNA and CDR2 YSLEER come from the germline V gene. This CDR3 has 17 residues. The CDR3 reads CASSQGGFAGHADTQYF.

The chain combines TRBV2 with TRBJ2-5. CDR3 size: 15 residues. Per the germline V gene, CDR1 is SNHLY and CDR2 is FYNNEI. The CDR3 spells CASSESGVYQETQYF. The full variable domain, with the rest looked up from reference TRBV2 and TRBJ2-5, is EPEVTQTPSHQVTQMGQEVILRCVPISNHLYFYWYRQILGQKVEFLVSFYNNEISEKSEIFDDQFSVERPDGSNFTLKIRSTKLEDSAMYFCASSESGVYQETQYFGPGTRLLVL.

The genes are TRBV3-1 and TRBJ1-4; without DNA, the TCRdb call of TRBD1 cannot be checked. The CDR3 has 15 amino acids. In germline, CDR1 is LGHDT, CDR2 YNNKEL (reference sequence). The CDR3: CASSSIRDRNEKLFF.

The J gene is TRBJ1-1, the V gene TRBV4-3; TCRdb's assignment of TRBD1 cannot be checked, as there is no DNA. CDR1 is LGHNA and CDR2 is YSLEER in the germline V gene. CDR3 length equals 14 residues. Here the CDR3 reads CASSQGDLNTEAFF.

This chain uses TRBV7-9 with TRBJ2-7; TCRdb's assignment of TRBD1 cannot be checked, as there is no DNA. The CDR3 has 15 residues. From germline, CDR1 is SEHNR and CDR2 FQNEAQ (reference sequence). CDR3 region: CASSFPGQGGYEQYF.

This rearrangement joins TRBV7-9 to TRBJ2-1. This CDR3 region has 15 residues. Looked up from germline, CDR1 is SEHNR and CDR2 is FQNEAQ (reference sequence). Here the CDR3 reads CASIITGSSYNEQFF. Together with reference TRBV7-9 and TRBJ2-1, the CDR3 gives the full variable domain: DTGVSQNPRHKITKRGQNVTFRCDPISEHNRLYWYRQTLGQGPEFLTYFQNEAQLEKSRLLSDRFSAERPKGSFSTLEIQRTEQGDSAMYLCASIITGSSYNEQFFGPGTRLTVL.

The CDR3 loop is CASSYGITGELFF. The J gene is TRBJ2-2, the V gene TRBV6-5. CDR3 length: 13 residues. Germline V CDR1 and CDR2: MNHEY, SVGAGI.

V is TRBV20-1 and J is TRBJ1-1; TCRdb selects TRBD1, and the lack of DNA leaves this call unchecked. This CDR3 has 12 residues. The germline CDR1 and CDR2 sequences are DFQATT and SNEGSKA (reference sequence). CDR3 sequence: CSVRRDSLEAFF.

The chain carries TRBV30 and TRBJ2-2. The V gene's germline CDR1 is GTSNPN and CDR2 SVGIG (reference sequence). The CDR3 is 11 residues long. The CDR3 reads CAWGYTGELFF.

This chain links TRBV20-1 with TRBJ2-1; there is no DNA to check the TCRdb D call of TRBD2. This CDR3 spans 16 amino acids. In germline, CDR1 is DFQATT, CDR2 SNEGSKA (reference sequence). This CDR3 reads CSAPFCRLAGGCEQFF.

V is TRBV6-5 and J is TRBJ1-2; the TCRdb call, TRBD1, lacks DNA for checking. This CDR3 has 13 residues. The germline V gene encodes CDR1 MNHEY and CDR2 SVGAGI. The CDR3 protein is CASSYDRAVGYTF.

The chain has TRBV5-6 and TRBJ2-1; TCRdb designates TRBD1, a call that cannot be tested without DNA. The germline CDR1 and CDR2 sequences are SGHDT and YYEEEE. CDR3 length: 17 amino acids. The CDR3 spells CASSFTGGEGPYNEQFF.

The rearrangement joins TRBV7-9 to TRBJ1-4; TCRdb's assignment of TRBD1 cannot be checked, as there is no DNA. Germline values: CDR1 SEHNR, CDR2 FQNEAQ (reference sequence). The CDR3 consists of 14 residues. CDR3 amino acids: CASSFGSPGEKLFF. Drawing the rest from reference TRBV7-9 and TRBJ1-4, the complete variable domain is DTGVSQNPRHKITKRGQNVTFRCDPISEHNRLYWYRQTLGQGPEFLTYFQNEAQLEKSRLLSDRFSAERPKGSFSTLEIQRTEQGDSAMYLCASSFGSPGEKLFFGSGTQLSVL.

The rearrangement links TRBV15 to TRBJ2-2. This CDR3 comprises 14 residues. Per germline, CDR1 LNHNV and CDR2 YYDKDF (reference sequence). CDR3 sequence reads: CATSRDRSTGELFF. The full variable domain, with the rest looked up from reference TRBV15 and TRBJ2-2, is DAMVIQNPRYQVTQFGKPVTLSCSQTLNHNVMYWYQQKSSQAPKLLFHYYDKDFNNEADTPDNFQSRRPNTSFCFLDIRSPGLGDTAMYLCATSRDRSTGELFFGEGSRLTVL.

V gene TRBV5-4 combines with J gene TRBJ2-1; TCRdb gives TRBD1 as the D gene, but with no DNA this cannot be confirmed. CDR3 length: 15 residues. Germline V lookup: CDR1 SGHNT, CDR2 YYREEE (reference sequence). The chain's CDR3 is CASSLGRAGSNEQFF. The complete variable domain, with remaining parts taken from reference TRBV5-4 and TRBJ2-1, reads ETGVTQSPTHLIKTRGQQVTLRCSSQSGHNTVSWYQQALGQGPQFIFQYYREEENGRGNFPPRFSGLQFPNYSSELNVNALELDDSALYLCASSLGRAGSNEQFFGPGTRLTVL.

The chain recombines TRBV4-3 with TRBJ2-1. Looked up from germline, CDR1 is LGHNA and CDR2 is YSLEER. This CDR3 region has 13 residues. This CDR3 reads CASSQRHYNEQFF.

The chain uses TRBV7-9 and TRBJ2-7; TCRdb outputs TRBD1, but without DNA this stays unchecked. The CDR3 is made up of 14 amino acids. The V gene's germline CDR1 is SEHNR and CDR2 FQNEAQ (reference sequence). CDR3 protein: CASSLARDRAEQYF.